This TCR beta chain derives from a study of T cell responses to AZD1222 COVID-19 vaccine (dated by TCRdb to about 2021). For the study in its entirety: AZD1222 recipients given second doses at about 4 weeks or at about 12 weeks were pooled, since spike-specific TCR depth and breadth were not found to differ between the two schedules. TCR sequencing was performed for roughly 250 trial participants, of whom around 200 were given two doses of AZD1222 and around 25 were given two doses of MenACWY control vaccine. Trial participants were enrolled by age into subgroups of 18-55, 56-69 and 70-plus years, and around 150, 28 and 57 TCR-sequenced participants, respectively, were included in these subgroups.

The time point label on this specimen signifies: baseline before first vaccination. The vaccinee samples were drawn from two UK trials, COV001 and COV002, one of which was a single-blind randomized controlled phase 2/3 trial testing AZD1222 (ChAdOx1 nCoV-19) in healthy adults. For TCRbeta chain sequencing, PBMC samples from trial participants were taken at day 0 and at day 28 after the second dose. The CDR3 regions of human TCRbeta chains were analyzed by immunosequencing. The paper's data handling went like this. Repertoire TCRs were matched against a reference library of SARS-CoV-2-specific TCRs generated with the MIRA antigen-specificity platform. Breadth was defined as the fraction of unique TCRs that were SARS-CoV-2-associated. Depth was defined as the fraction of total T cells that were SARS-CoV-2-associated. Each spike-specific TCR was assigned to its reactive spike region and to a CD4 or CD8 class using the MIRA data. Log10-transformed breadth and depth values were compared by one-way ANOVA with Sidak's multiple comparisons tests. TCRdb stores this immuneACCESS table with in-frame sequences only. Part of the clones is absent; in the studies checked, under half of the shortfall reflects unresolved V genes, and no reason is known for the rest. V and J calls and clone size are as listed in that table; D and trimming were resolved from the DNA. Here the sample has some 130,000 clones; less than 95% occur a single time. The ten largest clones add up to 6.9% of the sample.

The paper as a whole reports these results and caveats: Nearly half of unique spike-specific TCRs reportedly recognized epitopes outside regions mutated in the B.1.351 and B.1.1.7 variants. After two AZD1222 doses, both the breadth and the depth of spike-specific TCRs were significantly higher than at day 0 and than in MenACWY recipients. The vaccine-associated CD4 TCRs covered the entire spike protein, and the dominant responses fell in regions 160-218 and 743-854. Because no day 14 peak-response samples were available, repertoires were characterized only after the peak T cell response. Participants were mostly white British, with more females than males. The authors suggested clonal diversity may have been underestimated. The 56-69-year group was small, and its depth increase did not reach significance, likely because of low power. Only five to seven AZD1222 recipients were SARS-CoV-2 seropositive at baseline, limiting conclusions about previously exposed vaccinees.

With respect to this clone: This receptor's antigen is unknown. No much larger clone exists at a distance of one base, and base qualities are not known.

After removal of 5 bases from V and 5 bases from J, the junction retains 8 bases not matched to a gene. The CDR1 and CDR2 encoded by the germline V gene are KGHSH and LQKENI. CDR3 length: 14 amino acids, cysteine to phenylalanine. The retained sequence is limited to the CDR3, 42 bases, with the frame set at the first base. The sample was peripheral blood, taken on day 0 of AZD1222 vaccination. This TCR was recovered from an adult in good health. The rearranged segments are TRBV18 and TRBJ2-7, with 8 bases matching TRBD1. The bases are TGTGCCAGCTCAGGACAGGACAGGGCTAACGAGCAGTACTTC. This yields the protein CASSGQDRANEQYF. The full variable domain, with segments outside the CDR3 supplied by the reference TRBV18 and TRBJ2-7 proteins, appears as NAGVMQNPRHLVRRRGQEARLRCSPMKGHSHVYWYRQLPEEGLKFMVYLQKENIIDESGMPKERFSAEFPKEGPSILRIQQVVRGDSAAYFCASSGQDRANEQYFGPGTRLTVT.